The sequence of this T cell receptor beta chain was determined in a study of early T cells in non-severe SARS-CoV-2 infection. This clonotype was observed many times. One entry per CDR3 protein results from TCRdb running MiXCR on the 5' RACE reads. The table includes 52,000 or so distinct CDR3 sequences, around 12% detected once. V lost 4 bases, J lost 6 bases, and 24 bases lay in between. The germline V gene has CDR1 SEHNR and CDR2 FQNEAQ (reference sequence). CDR3 length: 17 residues. This sequence joins TRBV7-9 and TRBJ2-5; maybe TRBD1 (5 bases). The receptor was isolated from an adult who was a healthcare worker with PCR-confirmed SARS-CoV-2 infection or an uninfected control (not recorded which). Sequenced material: whole blood. The CDR3 is CASSSRSVRASEKTQYF. DNA for the CDR3: TGTGCCAGCAGCTCACGGTCGGTCAGGGCATCTGAAAAGACCCAGTACTTC.